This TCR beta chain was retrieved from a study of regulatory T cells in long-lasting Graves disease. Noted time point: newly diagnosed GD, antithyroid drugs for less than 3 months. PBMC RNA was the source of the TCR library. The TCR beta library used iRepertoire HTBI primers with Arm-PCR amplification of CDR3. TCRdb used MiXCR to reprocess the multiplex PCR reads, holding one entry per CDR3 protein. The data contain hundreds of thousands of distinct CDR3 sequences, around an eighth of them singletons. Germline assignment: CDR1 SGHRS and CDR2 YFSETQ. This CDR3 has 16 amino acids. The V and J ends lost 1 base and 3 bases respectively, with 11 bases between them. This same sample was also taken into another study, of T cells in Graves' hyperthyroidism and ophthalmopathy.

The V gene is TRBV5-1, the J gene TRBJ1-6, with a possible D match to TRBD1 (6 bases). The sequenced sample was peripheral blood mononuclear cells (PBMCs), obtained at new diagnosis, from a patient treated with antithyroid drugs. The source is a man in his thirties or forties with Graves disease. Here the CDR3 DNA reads TGCGCCAGCAGCTTGCAGGGGAGTTTCTATAATTCACCCCTCCACTTT. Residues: CASSLQGSFYNSPLHF.